This TCR beta chain originates from a study of shared clonotypes between healthy human individuals. Study results and limitations: As a rule, naive subsets had a larger estimated richness than memory subsets. In contrast to clonotypes shared by all four donors, non-shared clonotypes had lower generation probabilities. Some naive CD4 clonotypes, 4.5% to 5.5%, turned up in common across a handful of donors.

Concerning this clone itself: Its antigen remains unknown.

CD45RO-negative cells were positively selected for CCR7, leaving out terminally differentiated effector memory CD45RA+ cells. HIV-negative, healthy adults without recent acute infections or vaccinations were the donors. The germline CDR1 and CDR2 sequences are SGHDN and FVKESK. The CDR3 totals 15 residues. V lost 3 bases and J lost 2, with 14 bases in between. The assay was immunoSEQ multiplex PCR, and TCRdb's table has in-frame clones only and misses some. The sample carries some 2.1 million clones, about 95% recorded once. Sequenced sample: naive CD8+ T cells sorted from blood. The chain has TRBV14 and TRBJ2-7; no definite D call. The clonotype was recovered from a man younger than 30 in good health. For the CDR3, the DNA is TGTGCCAGCAGCCAGGATGCCGGGCTAACCTACGAGCAGTACTTC. Translating gives CASSQDAGLTYEQYF.